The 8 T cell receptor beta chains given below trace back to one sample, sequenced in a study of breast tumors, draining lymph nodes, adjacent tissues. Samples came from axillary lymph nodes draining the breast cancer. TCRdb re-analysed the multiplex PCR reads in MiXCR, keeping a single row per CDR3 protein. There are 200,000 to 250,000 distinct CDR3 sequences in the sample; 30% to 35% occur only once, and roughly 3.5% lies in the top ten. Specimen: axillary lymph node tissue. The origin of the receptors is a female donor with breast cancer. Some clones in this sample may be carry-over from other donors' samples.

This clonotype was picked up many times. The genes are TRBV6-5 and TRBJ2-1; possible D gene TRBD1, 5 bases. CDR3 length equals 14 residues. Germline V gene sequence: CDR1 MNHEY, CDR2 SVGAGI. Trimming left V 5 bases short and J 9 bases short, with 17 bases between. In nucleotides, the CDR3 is TGTGCCAGCAGTCCCACCGCAGGGTTTGGTGAGCAGTTCTTC. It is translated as CASSPTAGFGEQFF.

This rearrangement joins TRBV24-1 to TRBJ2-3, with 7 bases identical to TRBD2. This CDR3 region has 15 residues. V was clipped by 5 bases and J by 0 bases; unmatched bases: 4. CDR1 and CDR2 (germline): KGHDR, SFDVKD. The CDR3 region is CATSAGRVSTDTQYF. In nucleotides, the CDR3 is TGTGCCACCAGTGCGGGGAGGGTTAGCACAGATACGCAGTATTTT.

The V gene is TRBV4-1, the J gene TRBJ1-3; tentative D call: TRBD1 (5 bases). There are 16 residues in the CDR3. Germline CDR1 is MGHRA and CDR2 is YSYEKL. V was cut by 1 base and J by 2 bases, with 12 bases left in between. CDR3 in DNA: TGCGCCAGCAGCCAAGGGAGGGGCAGGGCTGGAAACACCATATATTTT. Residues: CASSQGRGRAGNTIYF.

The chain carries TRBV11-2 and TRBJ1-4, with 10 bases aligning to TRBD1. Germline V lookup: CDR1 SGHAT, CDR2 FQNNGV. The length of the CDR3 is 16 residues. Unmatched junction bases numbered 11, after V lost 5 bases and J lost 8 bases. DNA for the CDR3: TGTGCCAGCAGCCCGGGGACAGGGGCTTGGCGCGAAAAACTGTTTTTT. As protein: CASSPGTGAWREKLFF.

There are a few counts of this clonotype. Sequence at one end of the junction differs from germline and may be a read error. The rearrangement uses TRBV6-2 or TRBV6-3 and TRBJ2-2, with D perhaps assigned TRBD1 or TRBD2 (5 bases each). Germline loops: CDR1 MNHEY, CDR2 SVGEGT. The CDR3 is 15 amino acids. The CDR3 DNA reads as TGTGCCAGCAGTCACTCGAGGGCAGGGATCGGGGAGCTGTTTTTT. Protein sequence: CASSHSRAGIGELFF.

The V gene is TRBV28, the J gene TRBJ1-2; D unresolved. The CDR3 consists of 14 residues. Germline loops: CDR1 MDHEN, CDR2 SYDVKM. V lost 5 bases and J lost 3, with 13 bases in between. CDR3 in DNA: TGTGCCAGCAGTCCCCTGTCCAGCTACTATGGCTACACCTTC. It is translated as CASSPLSSYYGYTF.

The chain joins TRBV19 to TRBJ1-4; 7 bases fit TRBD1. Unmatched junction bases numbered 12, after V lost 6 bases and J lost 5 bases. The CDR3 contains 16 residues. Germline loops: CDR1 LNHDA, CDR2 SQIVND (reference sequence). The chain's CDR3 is CASRVEPGQQNEKLFF. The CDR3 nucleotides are TGTGCCAGTAGAGTAGAACCGGGACAGCAAAATGAAAAACTGTTTTTT.

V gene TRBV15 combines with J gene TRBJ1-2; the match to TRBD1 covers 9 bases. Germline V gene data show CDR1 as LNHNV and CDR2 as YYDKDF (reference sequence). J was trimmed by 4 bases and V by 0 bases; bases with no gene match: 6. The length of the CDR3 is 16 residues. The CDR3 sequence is CATSRDRRDRVYGYTF. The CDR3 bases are TGTGCCACCAGCAGAGATCGCAGGGACAGGGTCTATGGCTACACCTTC.